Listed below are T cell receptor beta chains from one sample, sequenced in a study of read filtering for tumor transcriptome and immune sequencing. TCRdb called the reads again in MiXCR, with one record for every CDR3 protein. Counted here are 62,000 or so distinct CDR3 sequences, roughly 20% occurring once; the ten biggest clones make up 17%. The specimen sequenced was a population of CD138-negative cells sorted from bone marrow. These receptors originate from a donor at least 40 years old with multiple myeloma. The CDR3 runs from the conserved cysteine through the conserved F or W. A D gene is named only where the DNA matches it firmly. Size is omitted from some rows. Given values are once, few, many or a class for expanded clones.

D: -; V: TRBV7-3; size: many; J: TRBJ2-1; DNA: TGTGCCAGCAGCCCCGGGGCGCAAGACAATGAGCAGTTCTTC; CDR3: CASSPGAQDNEQFF
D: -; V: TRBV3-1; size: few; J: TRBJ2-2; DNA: TGTGCCAGCAGCCAATTCTTGGGCACCGGGGAGCTGTTTTTT; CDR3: CASSQFLGTGELFF
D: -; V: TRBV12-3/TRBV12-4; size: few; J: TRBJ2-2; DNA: TGTGCCAGCACCCCACCGGGCGGGGAGCTGTTTTTT; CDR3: CASTPPGGELFF
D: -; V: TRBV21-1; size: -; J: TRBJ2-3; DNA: TGTGCCGGCAGCTCAACAGGCACAGATACGCAGTATTTT; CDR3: CAGSSTGTDTQYF
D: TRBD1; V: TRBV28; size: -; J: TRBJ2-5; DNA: TGTGCCAGTAAGAAGGGGGCCAGTTTCCGAGAGACCCAGTACTTC; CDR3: CASKKGASFRETQYF
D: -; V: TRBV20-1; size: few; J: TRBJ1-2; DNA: TGCAGTGCTGGCCCGGGGCAGTATGGCTACACCTTC; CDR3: CSAGPGQYGYTF
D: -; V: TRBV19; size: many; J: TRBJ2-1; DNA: TGTGCCAGTAGTAAGGAGGGAAGCTCCTACAATGAGCAGTTCTTC; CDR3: CASSKEGSSYNEQFF
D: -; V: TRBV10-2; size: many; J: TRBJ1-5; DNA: TGCGCCAGCAGTGAGGACGGGATAATGCCCCAGCATTTT; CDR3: CASSEDGIMPQHF
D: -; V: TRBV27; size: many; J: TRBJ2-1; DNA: TGTGCCAGCAGTTTATTAGGCGGGATGCGATACAATGAGCAGTTCTTC; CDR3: CASSLLGGMRYNEQFF
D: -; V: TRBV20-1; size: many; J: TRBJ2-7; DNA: TGCAGGGCCATAACAGGGGAGGGCGAGCAGTACTTC; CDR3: CRAITGEGEQYF
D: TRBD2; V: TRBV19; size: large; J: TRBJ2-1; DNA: TGTGCCAGTAGTGCGACTAGCGGGGGGGCGGCCCCCTACAATGAGCAGTTCTTC; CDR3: CASSATSGGAAPYNEQFF
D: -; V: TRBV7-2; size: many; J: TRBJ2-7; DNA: TGTGCCAGCAGCTTAGGGGTCGGCGGAGAGCAGTACTTC; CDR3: CASSLGVGGEQYF
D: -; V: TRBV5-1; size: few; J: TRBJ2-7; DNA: TGCGCCAGCAGCCCAAATGGGGTAGGGGAGCAGTACTTC; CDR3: CASSPNGVGEQYF
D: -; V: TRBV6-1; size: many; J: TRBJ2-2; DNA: TGTGCCGGGGCTCTAGGGCCCAACACCGGGGAGCTGTTTTTT; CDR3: CAGALGPNTGELFF
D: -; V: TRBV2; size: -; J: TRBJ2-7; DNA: TGTGCCAACAGTGGGGGCTCCCTCTCCTACGAGCGGTACTTC; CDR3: CANSGGSLSYERYF
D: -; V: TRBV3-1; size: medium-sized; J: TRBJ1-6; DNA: TGTGCCAGCAATCTATGGGGGCAGGGTTCACCCCTCCACTTT; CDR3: CASNLWGQGSPLHF
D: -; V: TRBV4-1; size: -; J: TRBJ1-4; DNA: TGCGCCAGCAGCTACAGGCTCCCTAATGAAAAACTGTTTTTT; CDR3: CASSYRLPNEKLFF